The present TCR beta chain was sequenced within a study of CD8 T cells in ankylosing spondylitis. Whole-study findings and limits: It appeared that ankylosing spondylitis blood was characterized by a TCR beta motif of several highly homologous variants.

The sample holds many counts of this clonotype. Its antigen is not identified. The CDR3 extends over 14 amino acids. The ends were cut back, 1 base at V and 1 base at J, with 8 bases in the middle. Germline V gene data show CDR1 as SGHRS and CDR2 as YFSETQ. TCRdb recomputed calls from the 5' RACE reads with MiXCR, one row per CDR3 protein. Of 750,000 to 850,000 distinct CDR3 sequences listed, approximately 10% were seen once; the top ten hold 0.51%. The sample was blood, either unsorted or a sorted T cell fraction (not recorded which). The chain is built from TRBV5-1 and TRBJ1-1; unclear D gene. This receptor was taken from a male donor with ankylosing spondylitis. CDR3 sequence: CASSLSPENTEAFF. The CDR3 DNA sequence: TGCGCCAGCAGCTTGAGTCCGGAGAACACTGAAGCTTTCTTT.